This paragraph covers one TCR beta chain sequence. Its cognate antigen is unknown. The sample comes from a study of shared clonotypes between healthy human individuals. Across the study: The cohort comprised a couple of women and a few men. Their ages spanned 18 to 49 years.

The table came from immunoSEQ multiplex PCR; TCRdb's copy has only in-frame clones and leaves some out. This repertoire shows over a million clones, around four fifths found once; its top ten account for 1.2% to 1.5%. The CDR3 sequence is 14 residues long. Germline CDR1 reads LNHDA; CDR2 reads SQIVND (reference sequence). V was clipped by 7 bases and J by 3 bases; unmatched bases: 5. Study-level findings and limits: Donor clonotype sharing was expected to depend on sequencing depth. The generation probabilities recorded for non-shared clonotypes fell below those of clonotypes shared by all four donors.

The rearrangement joins TRBV19 to TRBJ2-5, with 10 positions matching TRBD1. The sample was memory CD4+ T cells sorted from blood. Subset given: CD45RA-negative fraction. This sequence was found in a young man in good health. CDR3 amino acids: CASTKGTGEETQYF. The CDR3 coding sequence is TGTGCCAGTACCAAGGGGACAGGGGAAGAGACCCAGTACTTC.